In its sample, the clone carrying this T cell receptor (beta chain) was seen many times. Produced via immunoSEQ multiplex PCR; TCRdb's table is partial and in-frame only. The sample lists approximately 50,000 clones; roughly 85% were seen once. This sample stems from a study of blood T cell repertoires in COVID-19. About the research overall: From the United States, Italy and Spain came samples of acute and convalescent COVID-19. The cDNA or gDNA used as material had been derived from T cells, B-cell-depleted T cells, or PBMCs.

Germline loops: CDR1 GTSNPN, CDR2 SVGIG (reference sequence). The CDR3 runs to 13 residues. Trimming removed 3 bases from V and 5 bases from J, with 11 bases in between. The sequenced material came from peripheral blood. The source is a man between 65 and 85 years old with acute or convalescent COVID-19. V and J are TRBV30 and TRBJ1-5; D is perhaps TRBD1 (5 bases). CDR3 loop: CAWRVGDYQPQHF. The CDR3, as DNA: TGTGCCTGGAGGGTGGGGGACTATCAGCCCCAGCATTTT.